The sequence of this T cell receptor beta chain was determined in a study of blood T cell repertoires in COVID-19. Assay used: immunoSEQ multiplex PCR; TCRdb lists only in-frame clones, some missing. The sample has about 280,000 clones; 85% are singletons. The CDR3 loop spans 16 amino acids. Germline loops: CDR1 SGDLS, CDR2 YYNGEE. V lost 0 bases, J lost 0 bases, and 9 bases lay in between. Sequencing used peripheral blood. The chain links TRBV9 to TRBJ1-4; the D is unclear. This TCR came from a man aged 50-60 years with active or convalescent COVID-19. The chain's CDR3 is CASSVGRTTTNEKLFF. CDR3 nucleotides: TGTGCCAGCAGCGTAGGTCGTACTACAACTAATGAAAAACTGTTTTTT. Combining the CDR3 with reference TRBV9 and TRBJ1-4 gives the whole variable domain DSGVTQTPKHLITATGQRVTLRCSPRSGDLSVYWYQQSLDQGLQFLIQYYNGEERAKGNILERFSAQQFPDLHSELNLSSLELGDSALYFCASSVGRTTTNEKLFFGSGTQLSVL.